One sample yielded the 6 T cell receptor beta chains listed below, sequenced in a study of Graves' ophthalmopathy and Graves' hyperthyroidism. Beta-chain TCR CDR3 regions were amplified from RNA transcripts. The authors performed first-round RT-PCR with HTBI primers and then a second-round multiplex PCR. TCRdb independently ran MiXCR on the multiplex PCR reads; one entry per CDR3 protein. The sample holds almost 400,000 distinct CDR3 sequences; around 17% are singletons and the top ten take about 1.4%. Input material: peripheral blood. These receptors all stem from a woman aged 18-29 years with Graves' ophthalmopathy.

This clonotype was seen at least ten times. The chain links TRBV12-3 or TRBV12-4 to TRBJ2-7; D is undetermined. This CDR3 is 12 amino acids long. V shed 3 bases and J shed 4 bases, with 7 bases lying between them. CDR3 bases: TGTGCCAGCAGTTTGTCAGCATACGAGCAGTACTTC. As protein: CASSLSAYEQYF.

This clonotype was counted ten times or more. The chain employs TRBV28 and TRBJ2-5; D unclear. Looked up from germline, CDR1 is MDHEN and CDR2 is SYDVKM. V lost 0 bases to trimming and J lost 5 bases, with 4 bases between them. The CDR3 length is 12 residues. Here the CDR3 reads CASSLWTETQYF. In DNA form, the CDR3 reads TGTGCCAGCAGTTTATGGACGGAGACCCAGTACTTC.

This clonotype was counted at least ten times. This sequence joins TRBV6-2 or TRBV6-3 and TRBJ1-1; D call uncertain. V was shortened by 5 bases and J by 3 bases, with 19 bases between the two germline ends. The CDR3 loop spans 16 amino acids. Germline lookup yields CDR1 MNHEY and CDR2 SVGEGT. The CDR3, as DNA: TGTGCCAGCAGTCCCCCATTCTACCCGGGCGACACTGAAGCTTTCTTT. Protein product: CASSPPFYPGDTEAFF.

This clonotype was seen at least ten times. The V call is TRBV29-1, the J call TRBJ2-4; D remains ambiguous. This CDR3 region has 13 residues. V was clipped by 8 bases and J by 4 bases, with 15 bases between them. Germline values: CDR1 SQVTM, CDR2 ANQGSEA. This chain's CDR3 is CSITPDGKNIQYF. The DNA for the CDR3 is TGCAGCATTACGCCGGACGGGAAAAACATTCAGTACTTC.

The V gene is TRBV6-1, the J gene TRBJ2-7, with D maybe TRBD2 (6 bases). V lost 4 bases, J lost 5 bases, and 15 bases lay in between. Germline V CDR1 and CDR2: MNHNS, SASEGT. The CDR3 runs 14 residues. The CDR3 is CASSVVGRMNEQYF. The DNA of the CDR3 is TGTGCCAGCAGTGTAGTCGGGAGAATGAACGAGCAGTACTTC.

This clonotype was observed many times. This chain connects TRBV7-8 to TRBJ1-1; D might be TRBD1 (5 bases). Between the trimmed V and J ends, which lost 5 bases and 1 base, there was a span of 14 bases. Germline assignment: CDR1 SGHVS and CDR2 FQNEAQ. The CDR3 loop spans 15 amino acids. The CDR3 here is CASSRRGTRNTEAFF. As DNA, the CDR3 is TGTGCCAGCAGCCGGCGGGGGACGAGGAACACTGAAGCTTTCTTT. The full variable domain, its missing parts supplied by reference TRBV7-8 and TRBJ1-1, is GAGVSQSPRYKVAKRGQDVALRCDPISGHVSLFWYQQALGQGPEFLTYFQNEAQLDKSGLPSDRFFAERPEGSVSTLKIQRTQQEDSAVYLCASSRRGTRNTEAFFGQGTRLTVV.